This T cell receptor (beta chain) was sequenced during a study of blood T cell repertoires in COVID-19. Participant-reported clinical history was the basis for cohort assignment. Within 2 weeks of study entry, exposed participants had contacted a PCR-confirmed or clinician-diagnosed COVID-19 case. Measured with immunoSEQ multiplex PCR; TCRdb has only the in-frame clones, and not every one. The sample lists about 190,000 clones, 84% occurring once. The CDR3 has 14 residues. The germline V gene has CDR1 SGHRS and CDR2 YFSETQ. After removal of 5 bases from V and 3 bases from J, the junction contained 7 bases not matched to a gene.

This sequence was found in a woman aged 25 to 39 who had been exposed to COVID-19. The sequencing input was PBMCs or T cells enriched from blood (not recorded which). V and J are TRBV5-1 and TRBJ1-1; TRBD1 agrees at 7 bases. The DNA for the CDR3 is TGCGCCAGCAGACCAGGGGGTCTTTACACTGAAGCTTTCTTT. This codes for CASRPGGLYTEAFF.